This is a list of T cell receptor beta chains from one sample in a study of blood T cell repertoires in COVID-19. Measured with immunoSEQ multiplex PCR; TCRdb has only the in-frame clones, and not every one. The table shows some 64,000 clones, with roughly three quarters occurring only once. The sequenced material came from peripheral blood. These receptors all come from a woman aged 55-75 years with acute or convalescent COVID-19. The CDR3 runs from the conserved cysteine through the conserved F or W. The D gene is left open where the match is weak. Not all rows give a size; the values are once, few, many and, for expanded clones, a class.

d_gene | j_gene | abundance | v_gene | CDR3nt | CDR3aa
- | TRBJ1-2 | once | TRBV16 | TGTGCCAGCAGCCAATCGGGGCGGAGCTATGGCTACACCTTC | CASSQSGRSYGYTF
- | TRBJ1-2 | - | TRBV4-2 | TGTGCCAGCAGCCAGACAGGTCCTTATGGCTACACCTTC | CASSQTGPYGYTF
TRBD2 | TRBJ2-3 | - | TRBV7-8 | TGTGCCAGCAGCCGAGCGGGGGCGATCCCCCGAGATACGCAGTATTTT | CASSRAGAIPRDTQYF
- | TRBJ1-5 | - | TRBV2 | TGTGCCAGCAGTGAAGCGCGACAGTATCGCAATCAGCCCCAGCATTTT | CASSEARQYRNQPQHF
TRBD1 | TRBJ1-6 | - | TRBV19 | TGTGCCAGTAGTCGTAACAGGGGGGGTAATTCACCCCTCCACTTT | CASSRNRGGNSPLHF
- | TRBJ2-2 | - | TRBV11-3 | TGTGCCAGCAGCCCCGGACTTGCCGCGAACACCGGGGAGCTGTTTTTT | CASSPGLAANTGELFF
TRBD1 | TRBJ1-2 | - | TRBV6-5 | TGTGCCAGCCAGGGCCAAGACAGGGGAGATGGCTACACCTTC | CASQGQDRGDGYTF
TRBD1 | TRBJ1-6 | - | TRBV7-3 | TGTGCCAGCAGCACAGGGGATTCACCCCTCCACTTT | CASSTGDSPLHF
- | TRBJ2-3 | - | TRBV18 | TGTGCCAGCTCACTAAACCAGGGTAGCACAGATACGCAGTATTTT | CASSLNQGSTDTQYF
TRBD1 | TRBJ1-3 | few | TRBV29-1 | TGCAGCGTTGAAGATGCCGGGACAGGCGGAAACACCATATATTTT | CSVEDAGTGGNTIYF
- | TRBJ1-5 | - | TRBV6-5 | TGTGCCAGCAGTTGGGGGGGCAATCAGCCCCAGCATTTT | CASSWGGNQPQHF
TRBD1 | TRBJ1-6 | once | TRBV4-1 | TGCGCCAGCAACGCAGGACAGGGGCGGGGTTCACCCCTCCACTTT | CASNAGQGRGSPLHF
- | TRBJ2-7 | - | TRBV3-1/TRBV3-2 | TGTGCCAGCAGCCAAACGTTGGACATTGGTTACGAGCAGTACTTC | CASSQTLDIGYEQYF
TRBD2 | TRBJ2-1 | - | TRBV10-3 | TGTGCCTCAGGGACTAGCCGTGAGCAGTTCTTC | CASGTSREQFF
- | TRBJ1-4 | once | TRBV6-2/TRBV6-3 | TGTGCCAGCAGTTCACAGCTTTATGAAAAACTGTTTTTT | CASSSQLYEKLFF